The 30 T cell receptor beta chains listed next were all sequenced from one sample in a study of shared clonotypes between healthy human individuals. Repertoires were generated with immunoSEQ multiplex PCR, while TCRdb's copy carries only in-frame clones and drops some. This table holds 2.3 million or so clones, 85% to 95% found once. The material sequenced was naive CD4+ T cells from PBMCs. Indicated subset: CD45RA+ positively selected. These TCRs come from a man between 18 and 35 years old in good health. Some clones in this sample may be carry-over from other donors' samples.

On this clone itself: Other DNA sequences in this sample translate to the same CDR3. This rearrangement joins TRBV7-9 to TRBJ1-3, with D unclear. The CDR3 runs 13 residues. The germline V gene has CDR1 SEHNR and CDR2 FQNEAQ (reference sequence). V lost 5 bases, J lost 2 bases, and 7 bases lay in between. The CDR3 DNA follows: TGTGCCAGCAGCCTATACACTGGAAACACCATATATTTT. Translating it yields CASSLYTGNTIYF.

V usage is TRBV28 and J usage is TRBJ1-6; D call uncertain. Germline V gene lookup returns CDR1 MDHEN and CDR2 SYDVKM. The ends were cut back, 3 bases at V and 7 bases at J, with 7 bases in the middle. This CDR3 comprises 13 residues. CDR3 sequence (DNA): TGTGCCAGCAGTTTTGGACTGAATTCACCCCTCCACTTT. This sequence encodes CASSFGLNSPLHF. Variable domain in full (rest from reference TRBV28 and TRBJ1-6): DVKVTQSSRYLVKRTGEKVFLECVQDMDHENMFWYRQDPGLGLRLIYFSYDVKMKEKGDIPEGYSVSREKKERFSLILESASTNQTSMYLCASSFGLNSPLHFGNGTRLTVT.

The genes are TRBV2 and TRBJ2-7, with TRBD1 identical over 12 bases. Germline assignment: CDR1 SNHLY and CDR2 FYNNEI. The CDR3 sequence is 14 residues long. Written as DNA, the CDR3 is TGTGCCAGCAGTGGTATAGCCGACCGGGACAGGGGGCAGGTC. This gives the protein CASSGIADRDRGQV.

J is TRBJ2-4 and V is TRBV11-2; D is perhaps TRBD1 or TRBD2 (7 bases each). CDR3 length: 14 residues. V was cut by 3 bases and J by 3 bases, with 9 bases left in between. Per the germline V gene, CDR1 is SGHAT and CDR2 is FQNNGV. CDR3 coding DNA: TGTGCCAGCAGCTTCAGGGGGGGCAAAAACATTCAGTACTTC. The encoded protein is CASSFRGGKNIQYF.

The V and J genes are TRBV11-3 and TRBJ2-7, with D perhaps TRBD1 (5 bases). Germline loops: CDR1 SGHNT, CDR2 YENEEA. There are 13 residues in the CDR3. V lost 5 bases to trimming and J lost 3 bases, with 11 bases between them. In nucleotides, the CDR3 is TGTGCCAGCAGCACCAGGGCCGTCTACGAGCAGTACTTC. Residues: CASSTRAVYEQYF.

A note on this clone: Other DNA sequences from this sample encode an identical CDR3 as well. The chain has TRBV9 and TRBJ2-7; 10 bases agree with TRBD1. V was pared by 0 bases and J by 4 bases, with 1 base of the junction left unmatched. The CDR3 is 14 residues long. Germline loops: CDR1 SGDLS, CDR2 YYNGEE. The CDR3 DNA reads TGTGCCAGCAGCGTAGGGGACAGGGGTTACGAGCAGTACTTC. It translates to CASSVGDRGYEQYF.

The chain joins TRBV5-4 to TRBJ2-5, with a weak D call TRBD2 (5 bases). CDR1 and CDR2 from the germline V gene are SGHNT and YYREEE (reference sequence). The CDR3 spans 14 residues. Deletions cut 4 bases from V and 7 bases from J, with 17 bases between. The chain's CDR3 is CASSPPPGMGTQYF. DNA for the CDR3: TGTGCCAGCAGCCCCCCACCCGGGATGGGGACCCAGTACTTC.

The V call is TRBV5-1, the J call TRBJ2-5, with 10 bases that match TRBD1. The V gene end was trimmed by 2 bases and the J gene end by 7 bases; junction bases not matched to a gene: 14. The CDR3 runs to 17 residues. CDR1 is SGHRS and CDR2 is YFSETQ in the germline V gene. CDR3 in DNA: TGCGCCAGCAGCTTCCACAGGGGACAGGGGCATATAGGGACCCAGTACTTC. Translating it yields CASSFHRGQGHIGTQYF. Full variable domain (missing parts from reference TRBV5-1 and TRBJ2-5): KAGVTQTPRYLIKTRGQQVTLSCSPISGHRSVSWYQQTPGQGLQFLFEYFSETQRNKGNFPGRFSGRQFSNSRSEMNVSTLELGDSALYLCASSFHRGQGHIGTQYFGPGTRLLVL.

V usage is TRBV28 and J usage is TRBJ1-4; D remains unclear. Germline CDR1 and CDR2: MDHEN and SYDVKM. V dropped 2 bases and J dropped 0 bases, with 4 bases sitting between them. This CDR3 is built from 14 residues. The CDR3 DNA sequence: TGTGCCAGCAGTTTACAGGCAACTAATGAAAAACTGTTTTTT. As protein: CASSLQATNEKLFF.

About this clone: This same CDR3 is encoded by further DNA sequences in the sample. The genes are TRBV5-5 and TRBJ1-1; D is unclear. Germline V gives CDR1 SGHKS, CDR2 YYEKEE (reference sequence). V lost 4 bases and J lost 8, with 9 bases in between. The CDR3 runs 11 residues. The CDR3 region has the DNA TGTGCCAGCAGCCTTGGTATAGAAGCTTTCTTT. Its translation: CASSLGIEAFF.

This chain uses TRBV5-4 with TRBJ2-7, with TRBD2 matching over 8 bases. The CDR3 has 14 residues. Germline CDR1 is SGHNT and CDR2 is YYREEE (reference sequence). V lost 0 bases to trimming and J lost 11 bases; unmatched junction nucleotides: 10. CDR3 amino acids: CASSLEAGVDREYF. CDR3 nucleotides: TGTGCCAGCAGCTTGGAAGCGGGAGTTGATCGCGAGTACTTC.

The count of this clone is one. This rearrangement joins TRBV30 to TRBJ2-1; 8 nucleotides line up with TRBD2. The CDR3 spans 19 residues. Germline CDR1 GTSNPN, CDR2 SVGIG (reference sequence). With V trimmed by 2 bases and J by 3 bases, 18 bases remained unmatched. CDR3 nucleotide sequence: TGTGCCTGGAGTCTCGTGGACGGGAGGGACGGTAGGGTCTACAATGAGCAGTTCTTC. This sequence encodes CAWSLVDGRDGRVYNEQFF.

As regards this clone: Other DNA sequences in this sample translate to the same CDR3. The chain links TRBV6-6 to TRBJ2-2; 7 nucleotides match TRBD1. V lost 0 bases and J lost 6; bases outside the gene matches: 1. The CDR3 is made up of 14 amino acids. Germline assignment: CDR1 MNHNY and CDR2 SVGAGI (reference sequence). The CDR3 protein is CASSYSQGAGELFF. CDR3 DNA sequence: TGTGCCAGCAGTTACTCGCAGGGGGCCGGGGAGCTGTTTTTT.

Comments on this clone: In the same sample, other DNA sequences code for this CDR3. The chain uses TRBV5-1 and TRBJ2-7; D unresolved. This CDR3 has 14 residues. Per the germline V gene, CDR1 is SGHRS and CDR2 is YFSETQ. Trimming took off 0 bases at V and 0 bases at J, with 7 bases between the two ends. The DNA for the CDR3 is TGCGCCAGCAGCTTGGCTGGCGACTCCTACGAGCAGTACTTC. Its translation is CASSLAGDSYEQYF.

The chain uses TRBV5-4 and TRBJ2-2; the D gene is possibly TRBD1 (6 bases). The CDR3 contains 17 residues. V was trimmed by 2 bases and J by 0 bases, leaving 14 bases between them. Germline CDR1 reads SGHNT; CDR2 reads YYREEE (reference sequence). CDR3 DNA sequence: TGTGCCAGCAGCTTCTCCTCGGGACACACGAACACCGGGGAGCTGTTTTTT. Its translation: CASSFSSGHTNTGELFF.

V and J are TRBV4-2 and TRBJ1-4; 7 bases fit TRBD1. This CDR3 has 15 amino acids. Trimming took 4 bases from V and 8 from J; bases not matched to a gene: 10. CDR1 is LGHNA, CDR2 YNFKEQ, per germline. The CDR3 is CASSPGQPILEKLFF. The DNA for the CDR3 is TGTGCCAGCAGCCCGGGACAGCCTATTTTAGAAAAACTGTTTTTT.

This chain connects TRBV7-6 to TRBJ2-7, with D perhaps assigned TRBD1 or TRBD2 (5 bases each). The CDR3 has 13 residues. Germline CDR1 reads SGHVS; CDR2 reads FNYEAQ. Trimming shortened V by 3 bases and J by 4 bases, and 10 bases separated the two germline ends. The chain's CDR3 is CASSLGTAYEQYF. In DNA, the CDR3 is TGTGCCAGCAGCTTGGGGACGGCTTACGAGCAGTACTTC.

V and J are TRBV9 and TRBJ2-7, with 7 positions matching TRBD1. V lost 0 bases and J lost 1; bases outside the gene matches: 7. The CDR3 totals 16 residues. Germline assignment: CDR1 SGDLS and CDR2 YYNGEE. This CDR3 is CASSVGGQGDSYEQYF. The CDR3 coding sequence is TGTGCCAGCAGCGTAGGTGGTCAGGGGGATTCCTACGAGCAGTACTTC.

V is TRBV9 and J is TRBJ2-3; 11 bases match TRBD2. J lost 6 bases, V lost 1 base, and 4 bases had no gene match. In germline, CDR1 is SGDLS, CDR2 YYNGEE. The CDR3 has 15 amino acids. CDR3 residues: CASSVSSGGWDTQYF. CDR3 sequence (DNA): TGTGCCAGCAGCGTATCTAGCGGGGGGTGGGATACGCAGTATTTT.

This chain links TRBV5-4 with TRBJ2-3, with a weak D call TRBD2 (6 bases). The CDR3 has 15 amino acids. Germline CDR1 SGHNT, CDR2 YYREEE (reference sequence). Trimming took off 0 bases at V and 2 bases at J, with 10 bases between the two ends. The CDR3: CASSLGRETTDTQYF. Written as DNA, the CDR3 is TGTGCCAGCAGCTTGGGTCGGGAGACCACAGATACGCAGTATTTT.

This clone has only a few counts. The same CDR3 can be traced to other DNA sequences in this sample. The rearrangement joins TRBV2 to TRBJ1-2; no clear D. The CDR3 has 10 residues. Trimming left V 3 bases short and J 5 bases short, with 1 base between. Germline CDR1 SNHLY, CDR2 FYNNEI. CDR3 residues: CASSEYGYTF. CDR3 DNA: TGTGCCAGCAGTGAGTATGGCTACACCTTC.

This chain joins TRBV27 and TRBJ2-7; D is perhaps TRBD2 (6 bases). There are 14 residues in the CDR3. Germline CDR1 MNHEY, CDR2 SMNVEV (reference sequence). V was pared by 5 bases and J by 7 bases, with 18 bases between. CDR3 region: CASSSWTGGEEQYF. As DNA, the CDR3 is TGTGCCAGCAGTAGCTGGACCGGGGGAGAAGAGCAGTACTTC.

The rearrangement links TRBV7-9 to TRBJ2-4; 10 nucleotides agree with TRBD2. The V segment lost 7 bases and the J segment 3 bases; nucleotides outside the gene matches: 12. The CDR3 length is 17 residues. CDR1 is SEHNR, CDR2 FQNEAQ, per germline (reference sequence). CDR3 DNA sequence: TGTGCCAGCACCCCCGGAGCGGGAGGGCCGAACAAAAACATTCAGTACTTC. Translation gives CASTPGAGGPNKNIQYF.

The rearrangement joins TRBV12-5 to TRBJ2-3; no clear D. The V end lost 6 bases, the J end lost 2 bases, and 9 bases lay between the germline ends. Germline lookup yields CDR1 LGHNT and CDR2 FRNRAP. This CDR3 comprises 13 residues. The chain's CDR3 is CASGAANTDTQYF. The CDR3 DNA reads TGTGCTAGTGGGGCGGCAAACACAGATACGCAGTATTTT.

V gene TRBV7-9 combines with J gene TRBJ2-3, with 10 nucleotides matching TRBD2. CDR1 is SEHNR and CDR2 is FQNEAQ in the germline V gene (reference sequence). There are 16 residues in the CDR3. The trim removed 5 bases at V and 2 bases at J, leaving 7 bases unmatched. CDR3 sequence: CASSIGTSDYTDTQYF. CDR3 bases: TGTGCCAGCAGCATCGGGACTAGCGATTACACAGATACGCAGTATTTT.

This sequence joins TRBV28 and TRBJ2-3; D remains ambiguous. Trimming took off 3 bases at V and 0 bases at J, with 16 bases between the two ends. Germline V CDR1 and CDR2: MDHEN, SYDVKM. CDR3 length: 17 amino acids. The CDR3 is CASSLARQFRSTDTQYF. Here the CDR3 DNA reads TGTGCCAGCAGTTTGGCGCGCCAATTTAGGAGCACAGATACGCAGTATTTT.

This chain uses TRBV5-1 with TRBJ2-7, with D hard to call. Deletions cut 5 bases from V and 7 bases from J, with 16 bases between. The CDR3 contains 13 residues. The germline V gene has CDR1 SGHRS and CDR2 YFSETQ. The CDR3, as DNA: TGCGCCAGCAGTGATCCTGGGCCCGCTGAGCAGTACTTC. Its translation: CASSDPGPAEQYF.

The chain carries TRBV11-2 and TRBJ1-2; tentative D call: TRBD1 (5 bases). The ends were cut back, 1 base at V and 5 bases at J, with 11 bases in the middle. The CDR3 consists of 14 residues. Germline V gene sequence: CDR1 SGHAT, CDR2 FQNNGV. The DNA of the CDR3 is TGTGCCAGCAGCTTAGGTACAGGACGGTATGGCTACACCTTC. It translates to CASSLGTGRYGYTF.

The chain couples TRBV6-1 to TRBJ2-2; 7 bases align to TRBD1. This CDR3 has 14 amino acids. V shed 3 bases, J shed 7 bases, and the junction held 5 bases outside the gene matches. CDR1 is MNHNS, CDR2 SASEGT, per germline. CDR3 sequence reads: CASSDRGWVGELFF. The DNA for the CDR3 is TGTGCCAGCAGTGACAGGGGGTGGGTCGGGGAGCTGTTTTTT.

This clone has only one observation. The genes are TRBV5-1 and TRBJ2-1, with D possibly TRBD2 on 6 matching bases. CDR3 length: 13 residues. Germline CDR1 SGHRS, CDR2 YFSETQ. Trimming took 5 bases from V and 9 from J, leaving 15 bases between them. CDR3 region: CASSKTSASEQFF. Written as DNA, the CDR3 is TGCGCCAGCAGTAAGACTAGTGCCAGTGAGCAGTTCTTC.